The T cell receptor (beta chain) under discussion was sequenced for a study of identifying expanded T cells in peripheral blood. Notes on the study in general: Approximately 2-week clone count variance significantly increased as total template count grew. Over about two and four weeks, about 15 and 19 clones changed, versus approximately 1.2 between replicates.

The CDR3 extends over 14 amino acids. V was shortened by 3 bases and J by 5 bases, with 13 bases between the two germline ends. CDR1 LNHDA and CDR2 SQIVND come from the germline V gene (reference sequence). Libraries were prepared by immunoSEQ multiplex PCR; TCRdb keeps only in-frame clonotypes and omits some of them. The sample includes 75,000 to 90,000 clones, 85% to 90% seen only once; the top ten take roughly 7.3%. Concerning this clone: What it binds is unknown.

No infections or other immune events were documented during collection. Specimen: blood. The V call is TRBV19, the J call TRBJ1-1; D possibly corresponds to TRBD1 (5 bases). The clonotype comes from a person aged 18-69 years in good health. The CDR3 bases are TGTGCCAGTAGTATTTCAGGGTGGGGGACTGAAGCTTTCTTT. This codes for CASSISGWGTEAFF.